The 23 T cell receptor beta chains given below trace back to one sample, sequenced in a study of OX40 agonist ivuxolimab in advanced cancers. The method was immunoSEQ multiplex PCR; TCRdb's version includes in-frame clones alone and lacks a portion of them. Of 50,000 to 55,000 clones detected, approximately 81% appear once; the ten largest clones hold 4.5% to 5.5%. The sequenced sample was CD4+ or CD8+ T cells sorted from blood, obtained in a trial of the OX40 agonist ivuxolimab. These receptors all stem from an adult with an advanced solid tumor such as melanoma, head and neck, liver or kidney cancer.

The chain has TRBV27 and TRBJ2-5; 15 bases fit TRBD2. The CDR3 runs to 20 residues. The germline V gene encodes CDR1 MNHEY and CDR2 SMNVEV (reference sequence). With V trimmed by 3 bases and J by 4 bases, 15 bases remained unmatched. CDR3 sequence (DNA): TGTGCCAGCAGTTTTCGACCCAGGACTAGCGGGAGGGTGAGGAGAGAGACCCAGTACTTC. It encodes CASSFRPRTSGRVRRETQYF.

This chain links TRBV5-6 with TRBJ1-1; D gene uncertain. The CDR3 extends over 13 amino acids. The V and J ends lost 1 base and 6 bases respectively, with 10 bases between them. CDR1 and CDR2 (germline): SGHDT, YYEEEE. The DNA for the CDR3 is TGTGCCAGCAGCTTGTATCAAGGGTCTGAAGCTTTCTTT. Its protein is CASSLYQGSEAFF.

The chain combines TRBV5-5 with TRBJ1-2; D perhaps matches TRBD1 (5 bases). The CDR3 has 13 residues. CDR1 and CDR2 from the germline V gene are SGHKS and YYEKEE (reference sequence). Trimming cost V 1 base and J 6 bases, with 10 bases left between them. The CDR3 bases are TGTGCCAGCAGCTTGTGGGGCTGGGATGGCTACACCTTC. This encodes CASSLWGWDGYTF.

V gene TRBV10-3 combines with J gene TRBJ2-3; 7 positions match TRBD1. Trimming cost V 6 bases and J 4 bases; bases outside gene matches: 4. CDR1 and CDR2 (germline): ENHRY, SYGVKD. This CDR3 region has 13 residues. For the CDR3, the DNA is TGTGCCATCAGCACAGGGGATGCAGATACGCAGTATTTT. This gives the protein CAISTGDADTQYF.

The V call is TRBV19, the J call TRBJ1-2; possible D gene TRBD1, 6 bases. This CDR3 is 13 amino acids long. In germline, CDR1 is LNHDA, CDR2 SQIVND (reference sequence). Trimming stripped 4 bases from V and 8 bases from J, with 14 bases between. The CDR3 loop reads CASSTQGFGGYTF. CDR3 nucleotides: TGTGCCAGTAGTACCCAGGGGTTCGGCGGCTACACCTTC.

The rearrangement uses TRBV5-4 and TRBJ2-3, with D perhaps TRBD1 (6 bases). CDR3 length: 15 residues. In germline, CDR1 is SGHNT, CDR2 YYREEE (reference sequence). V lost 4 bases and J lost 0, with 12 bases in between. The CDR3: CASSPWTASTDTQYF. The DNA of the CDR3 is TGTGCCAGCAGCCCTTGGACAGCTAGCACAGATACGCAGTATTTT.

V gene TRBV6-4 combines with J gene TRBJ1-1; TRBD1 might be the D (5 bases). The ends were cut back, 6 bases at V and 3 bases at J, with 14 bases in the middle. The CDR3 is 14 amino acids. The germline CDR1 and CDR2 sequences are MRHNA and SNTAGT. The chain's CDR3 is CASRREGMDTEAFF. The DNA of the CDR3 is TGTGCCAGCAGAAGGGAGGGGATGGACACTGAAGCTTTCTTT.

J is TRBJ1-4 and V is TRBV30; weak D call: TRBD1 (6 bases). The CDR3 loop spans 12 amino acids. The V end was cut by 4 bases, the J end by 4 bases, with 7 bases between. CDR1 is GTSNPN, CDR2 SVGIG, per germline (reference sequence). CDR3 sequence (DNA): TGTGCCTGGACAGGGGATAATGAAAAACTGTTTTTT. Translation: CAWTGDNEKLFF.

This chain uses TRBV25-1 with TRBJ2-6, with 8 nucleotides matching TRBD1. CDR3 length: 17 residues. Germline assignment: CDR1 MGHDK and CDR2 SYGVNS. The junction had 9 bases not matched to a gene; V was cut back by 8 bases and J by 0 bases. CDR3 coding DNA: TGTGCCAGCGGAACCTCAGGGGGCCCCTCTGGGGCCAACGTCCTGACTTTC. Amino acids: CASGTSGGPSGANVLTF. The whole variable domain, remainder taken from reference TRBV25-1 and TRBJ2-6, is EADIYQTPRYLVIGTGKKITLECSQTMGHDKMYWYQQDPGMELHLIHYSYGVNSTEKGDLSSESTVSRIRTEHFPLTLESARPSHTSQYLCASGTSGGPSGANVLTFGAGSRLTVL.

CDR3 loop: CASSLSTRQVGPSYEQYF. The CDR3 DNA is TGTGCCAGCAGTCTATCGACCCGACAGGTAGGCCCTTCCTACGAGCAGTACTTC. The chain links TRBV28 to TRBJ2-7; D possibly corresponds to TRBD1 (6 bases). Trimming shortened V by 5 bases and J by 1 base, and 24 bases separated the two germline ends. The V gene's germline CDR1 is MDHEN and CDR2 SYDVKM. This CDR3 is built from 18 residues.

About this clone: One junction end does not reproduce the germline sequence, and a read error may be involved. This chain joins TRBV30 and TRBJ2-1; 8 positions agree with TRBD2. Per germline, CDR1 GTSNPN and CDR2 SVGIG (reference sequence). The length of the CDR3 is 11 residues. This CDR3 reads CAWSVLREAVF. CDR3 sequence (DNA): TGTGCCTGGAGTGTATTGCGGGAGGCCGTCTTC.

This rearrangement joins TRBV21-1 to TRBJ2-3; TRBD2, the table's D call, was not compared with the DNA. TRBV21-1 is labeled a pseudogene. This CDR3 has 19 amino acids. The DNA of the CDR3 is TGTGCCAGCAGCAAATGGGGCGGGGGAGTGCGGGAGTTCGCAGATACGCAGTATTTT. This sequence encodes CASSKWGGGVREFADTQYF.

A single count supports this clone. V is TRBV4-1 and J is TRBJ1-3, with D possibly matching TRBD1 (6 bases). CDR1 and CDR2 (germline): MGHRA, YSYEKL. This CDR3 spans 15 amino acids. V gave up 6 bases and J gave up 0 bases, with 12 bases separating them. The CDR3 sequence: CASRQGGNSGNTIYF. CDR3 coding DNA: TGCGCCAGCAGACAGGGTGGGAACTCTGGAAACACCATATATTTT.

The chain combines TRBV20-1 with TRBJ1-4; no definite D call. The CDR3 is 10 residues long. Germline loops: CDR1 DFQATT, CDR2 SNEGSKA (reference sequence). CDR3 region: CSFSREKLFF. CDR3 sequence (DNA): TGCAGCTTTTCCCGGGAAAAACTGTTTTTT.

Here the CDR3 reads CATGAGGETQYF. The CDR3 nucleotides read TGTGCCACTGGGGCGGGAGGAGAGACCCAGTACTTC. This sequence joins TRBV19 and TRBJ2-5; 8 positions match TRBD2. Germline assignment: CDR1 LNHDA and CDR2 SQIVND (reference sequence). The CDR3 sequence is 12 residues long. Trimming cost V 10 bases and J 4 bases; bases outside gene matches: 5.

This clone appeared a single time. CDR3 DNA: TGTGCCAGCAGTGTCAATTCTTGGACTGAAGCTTTCTTT. It specifies CASSVNSWTEAFF. The V call is TRBV6-5, the J call TRBJ1-1, with D hard to call. The CDR3 runs 13 residues. Trimming removed 5 bases at V and 5 bases at J, with 12 bases between. Germline V gives CDR1 MNHEY, CDR2 SVGAGI.

The table lists this clone with a count of one. The V gene is TRBV11-2, the J gene TRBJ1-2; D is perhaps TRBD1 (5 bases). V was pared by 0 bases and J by 5 bases, with 13 bases between. Germline CDR1 SGHAT, CDR2 FQNNGV. CDR3 size: 15 residues. CDR3 nucleotides: TGTGCCAGCAGCTTAGACCCCGGGGGGGTTTATGGCTACACCTTC. This sequence encodes CASSLDPGGVYGYTF.

V gene TRBV5-6 combines with J gene TRBJ2-1; 8 bases map to TRBD2. With V trimmed by 2 bases and J by 9 bases, 7 bases remained unmatched. CDR1 and CDR2 (germline): SGHDT, YYEEEE. This CDR3 is built from 14 residues. The CDR3 loop reads CASSFPGRAGEQFF. The CDR3 DNA is TGTGCCAGCAGCTTCCCCGGGAGGGCTGGTGAGCAGTTCTTC. The variable domain in full, completed from reference TRBV5-6 and TRBJ2-1, reads DAGVTQSPTHLIKTRGQQVTLRCSPKSGHDTVSWYQQALGQGPQFIFQYYEEEERQRGNFPDRFSGHQFPNYSSELNVNALLLGDSALYLCASSFPGRAGEQFFGPGTRLTVL.

The V and J genes are TRBV7-9 and TRBJ2-7, with no clear D. This CDR3 is 12 amino acids long. Trimming took 3 bases from V and 2 from J, leaving 5 bases between them. Per the germline V gene, CDR1 is SEHNR and CDR2 is FQNEAQ (reference sequence). The CDR3 here is CASSFRAYEQYF. CDR3 nucleotide sequence: TGTGCCAGCAGCTTTAGGGCCTACGAGCAGTACTTC.

V is TRBV11-2 and J is TRBJ2-7, with D perhaps TRBD2 (5 bases). CDR3 length: 14 amino acids. CDR1 SGHAT and CDR2 FQNNGV come from the germline V gene. V gave up 1 base and J gave up 2 bases, with 9 bases separating them. This chain's CDR3 is CASSLGSAAYEQYF. The DNA for the CDR3 is TGTGCCAGCAGCTTAGGTAGCGCTGCCTACGAGCAGTACTTC.

The chain has TRBV14 and TRBJ1-5, with a possible D match to TRBD1 (6 bases). Germline assignment: CDR1 SGHDN and CDR2 FVKESK. V lost 8 bases and J 12 bases, leaving 20 bases between the germline ends. The CDR3 is made up of 13 amino acids. CDR3 in DNA: TGTGCCAGCGGGGGCGGGGGTACCGGGCTCCAGCATTTT. Translation gives CASGGGGTGLQHF.

The chain carries TRBV25-1 and TRBJ1-6, with D perhaps TRBD1 (5 bases). Germline values: CDR1 MGHDK, CDR2 SYGVNS. Trimming took off 6 bases at V and 9 bases at J, with 12 bases between the two ends. The CDR3 runs 13 residues. The CDR3 DNA reads TGTGCCAGCAGCAGGGTTTCGGGTTCACCCCTCCACTTT. Residues: CASSRVSGSPLHF.

Written as DNA, the CDR3 is TGTGCCAGCAGCGGACAGGGGATGGCGACTAATGAAAAACTGTTTTTT. Amino acid sequence: CASSGQGMATNEKLFF. The chain uses TRBV2 and TRBJ1-4, with TRBD1 matching over 9 bases. This CDR3 comprises 16 residues. V dropped 6 bases and J dropped 2; count of bases not matched to a gene: 7. The germline CDR1 and CDR2 sequences are SNHLY and FYNNEI.